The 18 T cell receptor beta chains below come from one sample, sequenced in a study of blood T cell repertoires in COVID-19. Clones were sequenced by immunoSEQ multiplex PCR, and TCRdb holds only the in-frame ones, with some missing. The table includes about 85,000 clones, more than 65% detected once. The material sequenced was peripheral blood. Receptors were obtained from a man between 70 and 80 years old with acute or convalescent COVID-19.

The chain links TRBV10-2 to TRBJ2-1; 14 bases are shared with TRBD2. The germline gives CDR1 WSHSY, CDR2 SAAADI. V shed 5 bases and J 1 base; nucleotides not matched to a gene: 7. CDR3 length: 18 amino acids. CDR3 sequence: CASSTTSGGAGSYNEQFF. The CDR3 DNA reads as TGCGCCAGCAGTACGACTAGCGGGGGGGCAGGTTCCTACAATGAGCAGTTCTTC.

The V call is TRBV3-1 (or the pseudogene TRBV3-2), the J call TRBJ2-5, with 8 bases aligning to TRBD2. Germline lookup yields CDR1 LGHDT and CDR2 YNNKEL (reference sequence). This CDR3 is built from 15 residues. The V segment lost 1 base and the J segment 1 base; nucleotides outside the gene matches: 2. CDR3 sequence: CASSQGGLVQETQYF. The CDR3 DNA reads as TGTGCCAGCAGCCAAGGGGGACTAGTCCAAGAGACCCAGTACTTC.

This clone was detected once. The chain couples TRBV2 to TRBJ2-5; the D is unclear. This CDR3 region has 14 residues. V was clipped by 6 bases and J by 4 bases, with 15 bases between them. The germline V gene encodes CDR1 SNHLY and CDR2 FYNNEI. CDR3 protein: CASRSLTERETQYF. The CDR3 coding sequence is TGTGCCAGCAGATCCCTGACGGAGCGAGAGACCCAGTACTTC.

This chain's CDR3 is CASSSGTHGAGAGETQYF. The CDR3 region has the DNA TGTGCCAGCAGCTCGGGGACCCACGGAGCGGGGGCCGGGGAGACCCAGTACTTC. The chain carries TRBV5-4 and TRBJ2-5, with 8 bases matching TRBD2. CDR3 length: 18 residues. CDR1 and CDR2 from the germline V gene are SGHNT and YYREEE (reference sequence). V was clipped by 3 bases and J by 5 bases; unmatched bases: 18.

CDR3 sequence: CASSVPGNLNTEAFF. The CDR3 DNA reads TGTGCCAGCAGCGTTCCAGGGAACTTGAACACTGAAGCTTTCTTT. The V and J genes are TRBV9 and TRBJ1-1; tentative D call: TRBD1 (5 bases). V lost 2 bases, J lost 0 bases, and 11 bases lay in between. CDR1 is SGDLS and CDR2 is YYNGEE in the germline V gene. The CDR3 extends over 15 amino acids.

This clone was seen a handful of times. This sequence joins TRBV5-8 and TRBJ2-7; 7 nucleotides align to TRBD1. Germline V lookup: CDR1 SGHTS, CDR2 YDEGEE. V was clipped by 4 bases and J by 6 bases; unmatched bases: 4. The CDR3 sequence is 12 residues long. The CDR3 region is CASSGDSSEQYV. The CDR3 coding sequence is TGTGCCAGCAGCGGGGACAGTTCCGAGCAGTACGTC.

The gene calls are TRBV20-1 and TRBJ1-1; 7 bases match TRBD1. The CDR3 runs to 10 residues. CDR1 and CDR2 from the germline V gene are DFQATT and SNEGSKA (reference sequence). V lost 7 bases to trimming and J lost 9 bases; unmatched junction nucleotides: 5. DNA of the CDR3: TGCAGTGTCGCAGGGGGAAAAGCTTTCTTT. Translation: CSVAGGKAFF.

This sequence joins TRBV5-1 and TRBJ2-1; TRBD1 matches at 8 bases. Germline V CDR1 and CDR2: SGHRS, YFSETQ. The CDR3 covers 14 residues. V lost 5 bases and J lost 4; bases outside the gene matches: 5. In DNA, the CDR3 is TGCGCCAGCAGTAGACAGGGGACGTACAATGAGCAGTTCTTC. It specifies CASSRQGTYNEQFF.

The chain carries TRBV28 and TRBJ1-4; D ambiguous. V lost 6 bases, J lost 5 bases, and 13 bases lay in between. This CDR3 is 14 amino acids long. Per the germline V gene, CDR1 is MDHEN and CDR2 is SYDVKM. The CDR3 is CASSETSPNEKLFF. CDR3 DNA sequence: TGTGCCAGCAGCGAGACATCCCCAAATGAAAAACTGTTTTTT.

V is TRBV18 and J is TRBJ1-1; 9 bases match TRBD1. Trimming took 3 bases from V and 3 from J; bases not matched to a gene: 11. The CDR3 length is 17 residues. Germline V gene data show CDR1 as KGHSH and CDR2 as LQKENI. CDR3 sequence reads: CASSPLGQGSKDTEAFF. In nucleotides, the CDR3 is TGTGCCAGCTCACCCCTGGGACAGGGATCTAAAGACACTGAAGCTTTCTTT.

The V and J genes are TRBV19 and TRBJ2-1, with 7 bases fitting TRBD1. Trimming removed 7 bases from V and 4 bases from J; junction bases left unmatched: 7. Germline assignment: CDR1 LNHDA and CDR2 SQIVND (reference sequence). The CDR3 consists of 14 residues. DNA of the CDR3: TGTGCCAGTACGCTTAACAGGGGTTACAATGAGCAGTTCTTC. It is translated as CASTLNRGYNEQFF. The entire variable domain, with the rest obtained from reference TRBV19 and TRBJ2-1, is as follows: DGGITQSPKYLFRKEGQNVTLSCEQNLNHDAMYWYRQDPGQGLRLIYYSQIVNDFQKGDIAEGYSVSREKKESFPLTVTSAQKNPTAFYLCASTLNRGYNEQFFGPGTRLTVL.

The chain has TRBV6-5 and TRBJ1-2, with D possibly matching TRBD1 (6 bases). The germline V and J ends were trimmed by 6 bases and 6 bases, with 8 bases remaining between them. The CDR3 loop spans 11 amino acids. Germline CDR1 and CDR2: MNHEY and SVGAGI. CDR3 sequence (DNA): TGTGCCAGCAGGAACAGGGATGGCTACACCTTC. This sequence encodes CASRNRDGYTF.

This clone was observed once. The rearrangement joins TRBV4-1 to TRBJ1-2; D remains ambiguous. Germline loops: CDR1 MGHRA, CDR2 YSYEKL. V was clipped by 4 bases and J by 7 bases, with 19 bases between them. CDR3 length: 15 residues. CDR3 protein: CASSPEGTKLSGYTF. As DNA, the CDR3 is TGCGCCAGCAGCCCTGAGGGAACCAAGTTGAGTGGCTACACCTTC.

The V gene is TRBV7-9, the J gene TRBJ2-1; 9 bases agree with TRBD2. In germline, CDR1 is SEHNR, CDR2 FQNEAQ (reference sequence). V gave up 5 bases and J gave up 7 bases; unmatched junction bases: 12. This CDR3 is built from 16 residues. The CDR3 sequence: CASSPRKRGADNEQFF. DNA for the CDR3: TGTGCCAGCAGCCCCCGTAAGCGGGGGGCGGATAATGAGCAGTTCTTC.

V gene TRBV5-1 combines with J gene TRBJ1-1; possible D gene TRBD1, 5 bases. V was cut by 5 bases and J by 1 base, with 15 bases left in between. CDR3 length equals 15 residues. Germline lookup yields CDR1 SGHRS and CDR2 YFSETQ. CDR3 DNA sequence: TGCGCCAGCAGTCGGGGGGACGACTCGAACACTGAAGCTTTCTTT. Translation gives CASSRGDDSNTEAFF.

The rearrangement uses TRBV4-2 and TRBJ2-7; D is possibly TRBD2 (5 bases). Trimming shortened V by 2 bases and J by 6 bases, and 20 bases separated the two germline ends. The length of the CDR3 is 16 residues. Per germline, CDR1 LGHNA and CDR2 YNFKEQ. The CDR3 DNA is TGTGCCAGCAGCCAAATGGCGGGTCCGAGATCGGGCGAGCAGTACTTC. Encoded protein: CASSQMAGPRSGEQYF.

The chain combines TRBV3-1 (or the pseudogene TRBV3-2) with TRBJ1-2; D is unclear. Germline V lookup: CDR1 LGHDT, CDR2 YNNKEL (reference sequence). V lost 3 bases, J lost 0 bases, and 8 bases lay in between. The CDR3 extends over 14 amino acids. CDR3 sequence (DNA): TGTGCCAGCAGCCATAGGAGATCTAACTATGGCTACACCTTC. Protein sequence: CASSHRRSNYGYTF.

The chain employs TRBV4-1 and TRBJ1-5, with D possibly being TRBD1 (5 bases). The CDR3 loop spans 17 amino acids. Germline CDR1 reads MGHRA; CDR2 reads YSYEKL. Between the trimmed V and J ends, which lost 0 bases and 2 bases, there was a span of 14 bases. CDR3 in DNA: TGCGCCAGCAGCCAAGATCGAGCCCAGGGTGGCAATCAGCCCCAGCATTTT. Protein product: CASSQDRAQGGNQPQHF.